A single sample gave rise to the 3 T cell receptor beta chains below, sequenced in a study of T cell clonality in common variable immunodeficiency. Study-level points and caveats: Reportedly, TCR beta sequences from common variable immunodeficiency showed fewer deletions and N-nucleotide insertions.

The method was immunoSEQ multiplex PCR; TCRdb's version includes in-frame clones alone and lacks a portion of them. The sample lists more than 20,000 clones, none appearing once, the ten largest making up approximately 2%. The antigens for these receptors are not known. Sequenced material: peripheral blood mononuclear cells. The source is a human donor with common variable immunodeficiency.

This clone showed up many times. Read coverage stops 3 residues before the CDR3 terminus; the germline J gene supplies the remainder. The chain links TRBV6-2 or TRBV6-3 to TRBJ1-2; D is undetermined. Trimming removed 2 bases at V and 7 bases at J, with 8 bases between. CDR1 is MNHEY and CDR2 is SVGEGT in the germline V gene. CDR3 size: 12 residues. CDR3 sequence: CASSYPEGGYTF. Incomplete CDR3 DNA: TGTGCCAGCAGTTACCCCGAGGGTGGC.

This clone came up many times. The missing CDR3 end, 3 residues past where the read stops, is filled in from the germline J gene. The chain uses TRBV7-9 and TRBJ1-4; weak D call: TRBD1 (5 bases). Per the germline V gene, CDR1 is SEHNR and CDR2 is FQNEAQ (reference sequence). The CDR3 loop spans 14 amino acids. V was pared by 4 bases and J by 7 bases, with 13 bases between. The CDR3 protein is CASSSEGQGEKLFF. The part of the CDR3 DNA that was read is TGTGCCAGCAGCTCCGAAGGGCAGGGTGAAAAA.

This clone occurred many times. The read halts 3 residues ahead of the CDR3 end, with the missing end drawn from the germline J gene. The chain couples TRBV5-1 to TRBJ2-5; D unresolved. The V end lost 0 bases, the J end lost 4 bases, and 10 bases lay between the germline ends. The CDR3 extends over 14 amino acids. Per the germline V gene, CDR1 is SGHRS and CDR2 is YFSETQ. The sequenced CDR3 bases are TGCGCCAGCAGCTTGGGGCCTCCCCCAGAGACC. The encoded protein is CASSLGPPPET. The CDR3 reads in full as CASSLGPPPETQYF.